The sequence of this T cell receptor beta chain was determined in a study of response to subunit inactivated influenza vaccine. V lost 0 bases and J 0 bases, leaving 6 bases between the germline ends. The CDR3 is 15 amino acids. Germline V gene sequence: CDR1 SGHRS, CDR2 YFSETQ. This clonotype was observed a few times. Via MiXCR, TCRdb re-called the RT-PCR reads, giving one row per CDR3 protein. This sample has more than 550,000 distinct CDR3 sequences, with around 10% found just once. The same sample was also studied in work on T cells expressing NK-cell markers. That report notes: For TCR beta, cDNA was produced by 5'RACE template switching with UMIs. Sorted CD3+CD56+NKG2C+, CD3+CD56+NKG2C- and CD3+CD56-NKG2C+ T-cell subsets were beta-chain profiled. Expanded NKG2C+ T cell clones had unclear HCMV specificity.

This receptor was identified in a man in his forties or fifties who received an inactivated influenza vaccine. This chain links TRBV5-1 with TRBJ2-2; D remains ambiguous. The sequences come from PBMCs from blood, collected on the day of vaccination. The chain's CDR3 is CASSLARSNTGELFF. Written as DNA, the CDR3 is TGCGCCAGCAGCTTGGCCAGGTCGAACACCGGGGAGCTGTTTTTT.